What follows are 2 T cell receptor beta chains derived from one specimen sequenced in a study of T cell therapy after organ transplantation. Measured with immunoSEQ multiplex PCR; TCRdb has only the in-frame clones, and not every one. The table includes approximately 52,000 clones, about 95% detected once. Their antigens remain unidentified. Sequencing was performed on CD8+ T cells from blood, taken before autologous CMV-specific T cell therapy. The receptor source for this set is a human patient who had received a solid organ transplant and had CMV disease.

CDR3 amino acids: CASSSYRGMNTEAFF. CDR3 coding DNA: TGTGCCAGCAGCTCCTACAGGGGGATGAACACTGAAGCTTTCTTT. The J gene is TRBJ1-1, the V gene TRBV9; 8 nucleotides line up with TRBD1. The CDR3 runs to 15 residues. V dropped 4 bases and J dropped 0; count of bases not matched to a gene: 5. Germline CDR1 and CDR2: SGDLS and YYNGEE.

V and J are TRBV4-1 and TRBJ1-2; D unresolved. The CDR3 extends over 14 amino acids. The V end was cut by 1 base, the J end by 8 bases, with 14 bases between. CDR1 is MGHRA and CDR2 is YSYEKL in the germline V gene. The CDR3 region is CASSQAGRPIGYTF. The DNA of the CDR3 is TGCGCCAGCAGCCAAGCCGGCAGACCTATAGGCTACACCTTC.